One TCR beta chain is described in this entry. No cognate antigen has been identified for it. One base away there is no much larger clone; base qualities are not given. Reading the germline V gene gives CDR1 LGHNA and CDR2 YSLEER. The CDR3, from cysteine to phenylalanine, totals 18 residues. Of the read, only the CDR3 DNA is kept; its 54 bases are in frame from base 1. V is cut back by 1 base and J by 2 bases, with 9 bases in the junction unmatched. The immunoSEQ Assay, a bias-controlled multiplex PCR, was used to amplify TCRbeta CDR3 regions from genomic DNA. Per the original workflow: The number of nucleated cells in each sample was estimated by amplification of reference gene primers within the assay. Sequence reads were collapsed and filtered to measure the absolute abundance of every unique TCRbeta CDR3 rearrangement. For each sample, productive Simpson clonality was calculated by taking the square root of Simpson's diversity index across productive rearrangements. TCRdb holds this immuneACCESS table with in-frame rearrangements only. Some clones are missing; in checked studies, unresolved V genes explain under half, and the rest has no known cause. The DNA was the basis for D and trimming; V, J and clone size are from that table. The sample table records 90,000 or so clones; nearly 90% of these occur just once. The ten largest clonotypes hold approximately 5.2% of the sample.

The data are from a study of blood T cell repertoires in COVID-19 (dated by TCRdb to about 2020). For the study in its entirety: The collaborator samples originated in the United States, Italy and Spain and spanned the acute and convalescent phases of COVID-19. The prospective study material was composed of cDNA or gDNA derived from T cells, B-cell-depleted T cells, or PBMCs. Subjects who had been exposed to COVID-19, were actively infected with it, or had recovered from it provided the deeply sampled blood TCRbeta repertoires that made up the dataset. The repertoires were made available in a free public database intended to serve as a resource for research on the immune response to SARS-CoV-2. The samples were drawn from the first 160 participants of the ongoing ImmuneRACE study and from 1,254 subjects provided by 6 global collaborators. A de-identified subject ID, COVID-19 status, age in years and sex were almost always included in the sample metadata. Where available, HLA class I and class II types were obtained from metadata supplied by the sample provider rather than from assay-based typing.

Whole blood was collected in K2EDTA tubes by collaborating institutions according to the institutions' own protocols. Collaborator samples were shipped for TCRbeta analysis as frozen whole blood, isolated PBMCs, or DNA extracted from either sample type. Results the study describes overall, beyond this receptor: How much clinical and demographic metadata was included differed by source and by participant, and the metadata was provided uncurated.

Material: peripheral blood. The chain is assembled from TRBV4-3 and TRBJ2-1, with TRBD2 matching 9 junction bases. This TCR came from an elderly woman with active COVID-19. The sequenced DNA is TGCGCCAGCAGCCAAGCCGGGACTAGCCATGGCGCCTACAATGAGCAGTTCTTC. Its protein product is CASSQAGTSHGAYNEQFF.